These 25 T cell receptor beta chains were all obtained from the same sample, sequenced in a study of blood T cell repertoires in COVID-19. Clones were sequenced by immunoSEQ multiplex PCR, and TCRdb holds only the in-frame ones, with some missing. The data hold around 24,000 clones, with almost 90% observed a single time. Sample: peripheral blood. Receptor source: a man between 65 and 80 years old with acute or convalescent COVID-19.

CDR3 residues: CASSVAPSGRADGELFF. CDR3 coding DNA: TGTGCCAGCAGCGTAGCTCCTAGCGGGAGGGCCGACGGGGAGCTGTTTTTT. V usage is TRBV9 and J usage is TRBJ2-2; 12 nucleotides align to TRBD2. Germline loops: CDR1 SGDLS, CDR2 YYNGEE. The ends lost 0 bases at V and 7 bases at J; junction bases unmatched: 7. This CDR3 has 17 residues.

The chain joins TRBV15 to TRBJ2-1, with 11 bases lining up with TRBD2. With V trimmed by 0 bases and J by 9 bases, 7 bases remained unmatched. The germline CDR1 and CDR2 sequences are LNHNV and YYDKDF (reference sequence). CDR3 length: 16 residues. CDR3 sequence (DNA): TGTGCCACCAGCAGAGATCTGGATAGCGGGAGGGGTGAGCAGTTCTTC. It specifies CATSRDLDSGRGEQFF.

This clone was detected a few times. The V gene is TRBV5-4, the J gene TRBJ1-2; the D gene is possibly TRBD1 (6 bases). Germline V gives CDR1 SGHNT, CDR2 YYREEE (reference sequence). V was shortened by 1 base and J by 9 bases, with 7 bases between the two germline ends. The CDR3 loop spans 11 amino acids. This CDR3 reads CASSLTGSYTF. CDR3 DNA sequence: TGTGCCAGCAGCTTGACAGGGAGCTACACCTTC.

The rearrangement joins TRBV3-1 (or the pseudogene TRBV3-2) to TRBJ1-2, with D possibly being TRBD1 (6 bases). V shed 7 bases and J shed 5 bases, with 11 bases lying between them. The CDR3 extends over 12 amino acids. CDR1 is LGHDT and CDR2 is YNNKEL in the germline V gene (reference sequence). The DNA for the CDR3 is TGTGCCAGCACGGACAGACGGTATGGCTACACCTTC. This translates into CASTDRRYGYTF.

The chain has TRBV28 and TRBJ1-4; perhaps TRBD1 as D (6 bases). Between the trimmed V and J ends, which lost 8 bases and 0 bases, there was a span of 16 bases. CDR3 length: 16 amino acids. Looked up from germline, CDR1 is MDHEN and CDR2 is SYDVKM. This CDR3 reads CASHKSRTATNEKLFF. The DNA of the CDR3 is TGTGCCAGCCACAAATCGCGGACAGCAACTAATGAAAAACTGTTTTTT.

This chain connects TRBV7-9 to TRBJ1-1; a possible D gene is TRBD1 (6 bases). This CDR3 has 14 residues. Per the germline V gene, CDR1 is SEHNR and CDR2 is FQNEAQ (reference sequence). The ends were cut back, 5 bases at V and 4 bases at J, with 14 bases in the middle. The CDR3 loop reads CASSPQGKSTEAFF. In nucleotides, the CDR3 is TGTGCCAGCAGCCCTCAGGGGAAGAGCACTGAAGCTTTCTTT.

The CDR3: CASSWSVGVGEKLFF. DNA for the CDR3: TGCGCCAGCAGCTGGTCCGTGGGAGTAGGGGAAAAACTGTTTTTT. The chain joins TRBV5-1 to TRBJ1-4; no reliable D call. The CDR3 extends over 15 amino acids. CDR1 and CDR2 from the germline V gene are SGHRS and YFSETQ. V lost 3 bases and J 8 bases, leaving 17 bases between the germline ends.

This chain links TRBV6-1 with TRBJ2-3; tentatively, D is TRBD1 (5 bases). This CDR3 spans 13 amino acids. V lost 0 bases to trimming and J lost 10 bases, with 11 bases between them. Germline V gives CDR1 MNHNS, CDR2 SASEGT. The CDR3 loop is CASSEATVLPQYF. CDR3 DNA: TGTGCCAGCAGTGAAGCGACAGTGCTCCCGCAGTATTTT.

This sequence joins TRBV19 and TRBJ1-3; possibly TRBD1 for D (5 bases). Trimming removed 3 bases from V and 0 bases from J, with 12 bases in between. From germline, CDR1 is LNHDA and CDR2 SQIVND (reference sequence). The CDR3 extends over 16 amino acids. DNA of the CDR3: TGTGCCAGTAGTATTTTTAGCGGGGGCTCTGGAAACACCATATATTTT. Encoded protein: CASSIFSGGSGNTIYF.

This clone has only one observation. This chain's CDR3 is CASSVGGQGSGGYTF. The CDR3 nucleotides are TGTGCCAGCAGCGTCGGGGGACAGGGAAGCGGTGGCTACACCTTC. The chain carries TRBV9 and TRBJ1-2, with 9 bases lining up with TRBD1. Germline lookup yields CDR1 SGDLS and CDR2 YYNGEE. V was clipped by 2 bases and J by 7 bases; unmatched bases: 9. This CDR3 comprises 15 residues.

This rearrangement joins TRBV2 to TRBJ1-4, with D maybe TRBD1 (6 bases). This CDR3 comprises 15 residues. Germline CDR1 and CDR2: SNHLY and FYNNEI. V was clipped by 4 bases and J by 0 bases, with 9 bases between them. The CDR3 region is CASSAGHPTNEKLFF. The CDR3, as DNA: TGTGCCAGCAGTGCGGGACATCCAACTAATGAAAAACTGTTTTTT.

DNA of the CDR3: TGCGCCAGCAGCCAAGACGGCTTAGCGGGAGGCTGGAATGAGCAGTTCTTC. It yields the protein CASSQDGLAGGWNEQFF. The chain combines TRBV4-3 with TRBJ2-1; 10 nucleotides agree with TRBD2. J lost 7 bases, V lost 0 bases, and 9 bases had no gene match. Germline loops: CDR1 LGHNA, CDR2 YSLEER. The CDR3 extends over 17 amino acids.

This clone was detected once. The rearrangement links TRBV7-2 to TRBJ1-5, with TRBD1 matching over 9 bases. From germline, CDR1 is SGHTA and CDR2 FQGNSA. This CDR3 has 13 amino acids. The ends lost 8 bases at V and 7 bases at J; junction bases unmatched: 6. The CDR3 coding sequence is TGTGCCAGCCGACAGGGGGTTGGGCAGCCCCAGCATTTT. It yields the protein CASRQGVGQPQHF.

In this sample, this clone turned up once. The chain has TRBV5-5 and TRBJ1-6, with 7 bases that match TRBD1. The ends lost 7 bases at V and 6 bases at J; junction bases unmatched: 4. Germline CDR1 is SGHKS and CDR2 is YYEKEE (reference sequence). The CDR3 runs 13 residues. CDR3 bases: TGTGCCAGCCTAGACAGGGTTAATTCACCCCTCCACTTT. Protein sequence: CASLDRVNSPLHF.

This sequence joins TRBV7-2 and TRBJ1-5; 9 bases align to TRBD1. CDR1 is SGHTA, CDR2 FQGNSA, per germline. The CDR3 has 14 amino acids. V lost 7 bases and J lost 4; bases outside the gene matches: 5. CDR3 in amino acids: CASKTGQGNQPQHF. CDR3 nucleotide sequence: TGTGCCAGCAAAACCGGACAGGGGAATCAGCCCCAGCATTTT.

The J gene is TRBJ2-3, the V gene TRBV2; 9 nucleotides align to TRBD2. Germline loops: CDR1 SNHLY, CDR2 FYNNEI. The CDR3 is 16 amino acids. V shed 4 bases, J shed 3 bases, and the junction held 8 bases outside the gene matches. CDR3 sequence: CASSVDSGRGTDTQYF. The CDR3 bases are TGTGCCAGCAGTGTGGATAGCGGGAGAGGAACAGATACGCAGTATTTT.

This rearrangement joins TRBV27 to TRBJ2-1; 13 bases are shared with TRBD2. With V trimmed by 7 bases and J by 6 bases, 6 bases remained unmatched. The CDR3 covers 15 residues. Germline CDR1 MNHEY, CDR2 SMNVEV (reference sequence). Here the CDR3 reads CASITSGRALNEQFF. CDR3 bases: TGTGCCAGCATCACTAGCGGGAGGGCCCTCAATGAGCAGTTCTTC.

The chain joins TRBV27 to TRBJ2-5, with 7 bases aligning to TRBD1. The CDR3 has 14 amino acids. V lost 4 bases, J lost 3 bases, and 5 bases stayed unmatched. From germline, CDR1 is MNHEY and CDR2 SMNVEV (reference sequence). CDR3 in DNA: TGTGCCAGCAGTTCCCTCCAGGGGGAAGAGACCCAGTACTTC. It codes for CASSSLQGEETQYF.

The CDR3 sequence is CATLRPHGQGKDKGTGELFF. CDR3 DNA: TGTGCCACCCTTCGACCGCATGGACAGGGGAAGGATAAGGGTACCGGGGAGCTGTTTTTT. The chain links TRBV28 to TRBJ2-2; 9 nucleotides agree with TRBD1. V was clipped by 10 bases and J by 5 bases; unmatched bases: 26. There are 20 residues in the CDR3. Germline V gene sequence: CDR1 MDHEN, CDR2 SYDVKM.

This sequence joins TRBV4-1 and TRBJ1-1, with a weak D call TRBD1 (6 bases). The V gene's germline CDR1 is MGHRA and CDR2 YSYEKL. The CDR3 contains 15 residues. V gave up 0 bases and J gave up 0 bases, with 8 bases separating them. This chain's CDR3 is CASSQDPGVNTEAFF. CDR3 sequence (DNA): TGCGCCAGCAGCCAAGACCCAGGGGTGAACACTGAAGCTTTCTTT.

The V and J genes are TRBV27 and TRBJ2-7; D is possibly TRBD1 (6 bases). This CDR3 region has 17 residues. Trimming cost V 3 bases and J 4 bases, with 22 bases left between them. The germline CDR1 and CDR2 sequences are MNHEY and SMNVEV (reference sequence). CDR3 bases: TGTGCCAGCAGTTTTGATGGGACATTGAGGTCCCTATACGAGCAGTACTTC. Translation gives CASSFDGTLRSLYEQYF.

The chain couples TRBV6-6 to TRBJ2-5, with a possible D match to TRBD1 (6 bases). CDR1 MNHNY and CDR2 SVGAGI come from the germline V gene (reference sequence). V lost 5 bases, J lost 4 bases, and 20 bases lay in between. The CDR3 is 16 amino acids. This CDR3 reads CASSPGPSGVGETQYF. CDR3 DNA sequence: TGTGCCAGCAGTCCAGGCCCCTCAGGGGTGGGAGAGACCCAGTACTTC.

This chain links TRBV7-3 with TRBJ2-1; 8 positions agree with TRBD1. Germline V gives CDR1 SGHTA, CDR2 FQGTGA. Trimming cost V 1 base and J 9 bases; bases outside gene matches: 8. This CDR3 is built from 15 residues. The CDR3 nucleotides are TGTGCCAGCAGCTTAAGTTTTGGACAGGGCGCTGAGCAGTTCTTC. It is translated as CASSLSFGQGAEQFF.

This chain joins TRBV6-5 and TRBJ2-3; 11 nucleotides agree with TRBD1. The V gene end was trimmed by 0 bases and the J gene end by 4 bases; junction bases not matched to a gene: 3. This CDR3 contains 16 residues. Per germline, CDR1 MNHEY and CDR2 SVGAGI. CDR3 sequence: CASSYSRTGGPDTQYF. In DNA form, the CDR3 reads TGTGCCAGCAGTTACTCAAGGACAGGGGGCCCAGATACGCAGTATTTT.

This clone was seen a single time. This chain uses TRBV28 with TRBJ2-4, with no clear D. The V end was cut by 4 bases, the J end by 5 bases, with 9 bases between. This CDR3 has 13 amino acids. CDR1 and CDR2 from the germline V gene are MDHEN and SYDVKM. CDR3 loop: CASSYPPENIQYF. The CDR3 DNA sequence: TGTGCCAGCAGTTACCCCCCGGAAAACATTCAGTACTTC.